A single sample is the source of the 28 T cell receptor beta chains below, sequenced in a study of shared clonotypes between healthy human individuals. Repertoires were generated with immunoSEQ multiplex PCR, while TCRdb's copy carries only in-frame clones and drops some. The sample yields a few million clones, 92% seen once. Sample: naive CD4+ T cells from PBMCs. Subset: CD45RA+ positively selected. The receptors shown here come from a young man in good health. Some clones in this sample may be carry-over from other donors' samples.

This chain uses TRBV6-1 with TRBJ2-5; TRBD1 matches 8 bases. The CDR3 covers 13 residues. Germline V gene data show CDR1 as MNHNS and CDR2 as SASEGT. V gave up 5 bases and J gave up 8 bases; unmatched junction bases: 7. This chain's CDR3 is CASSRQGAFTQYF. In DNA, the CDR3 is TGTGCCAGCAGTCGGCAGGGGGCCTTTACCCAGTACTTC.

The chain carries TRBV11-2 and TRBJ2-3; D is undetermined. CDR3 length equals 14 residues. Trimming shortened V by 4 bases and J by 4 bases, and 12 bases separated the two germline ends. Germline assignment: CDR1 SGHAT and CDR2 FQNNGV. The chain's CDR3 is CASSSPTYSDTQYF. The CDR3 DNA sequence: TGTGCCAGCAGCTCCCCGACTTACTCAGATACGCAGTATTTT.

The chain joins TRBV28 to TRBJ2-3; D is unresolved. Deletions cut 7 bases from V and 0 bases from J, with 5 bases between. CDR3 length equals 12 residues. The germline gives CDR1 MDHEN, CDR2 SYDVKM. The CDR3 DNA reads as TGTGCCAGCAACCTAAGCACAGATACGCAGTATTTT. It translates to CASNLSTDTQYF. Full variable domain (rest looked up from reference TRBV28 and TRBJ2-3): DVKVTQSSRYLVKRTGEKVFLECVQDMDHENMFWYRQDPGLGLRLIYFSYDVKMKEKGDIPEGYSVSREKKERFSLILESASTNQTSMYLCASNLSTDTQYFGPGTRLTVL.

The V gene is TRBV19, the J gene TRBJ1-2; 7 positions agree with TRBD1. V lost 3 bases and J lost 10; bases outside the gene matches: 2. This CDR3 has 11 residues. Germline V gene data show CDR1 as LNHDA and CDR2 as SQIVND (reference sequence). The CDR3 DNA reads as TGTGCCAGTAGTATGGGACAGTTCTACACCTTC. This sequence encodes CASSMGQFYTF.

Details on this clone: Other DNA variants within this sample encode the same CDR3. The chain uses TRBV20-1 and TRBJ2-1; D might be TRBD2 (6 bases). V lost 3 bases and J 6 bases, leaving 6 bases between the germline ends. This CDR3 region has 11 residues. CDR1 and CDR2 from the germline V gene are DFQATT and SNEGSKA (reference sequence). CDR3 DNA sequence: TGCAGTGCTAGGGGGGGCAATGAGCAGTTCTTC. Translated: CSARGGNEQFF.

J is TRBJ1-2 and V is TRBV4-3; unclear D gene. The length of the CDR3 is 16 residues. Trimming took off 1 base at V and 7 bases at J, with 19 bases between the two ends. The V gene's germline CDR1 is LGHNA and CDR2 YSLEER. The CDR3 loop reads CASSQGLQAFQLGYTF. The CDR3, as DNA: TGCGCCAGCAGCCAAGGTCTCCAGGCCTTCCAACTTGGCTACACCTTC.

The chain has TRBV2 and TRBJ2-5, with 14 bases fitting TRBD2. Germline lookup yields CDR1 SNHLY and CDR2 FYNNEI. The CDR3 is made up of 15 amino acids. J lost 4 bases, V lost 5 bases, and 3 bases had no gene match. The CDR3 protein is CASSLTSGRGETQYF. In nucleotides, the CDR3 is TGTGCCAGCAGTTTGACTAGCGGGAGGGGAGAGACCCAGTACTTC.

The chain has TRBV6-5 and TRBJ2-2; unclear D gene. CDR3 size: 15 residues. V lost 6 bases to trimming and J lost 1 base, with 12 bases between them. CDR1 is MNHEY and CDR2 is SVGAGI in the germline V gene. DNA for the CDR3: TGTGCCAGCAGATACGGACGAATGAACACCGGGGAGCTGTTTTTT. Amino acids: CASRYGRMNTGELFF.

CDR3 sequence (DNA): TGCGCCAGCAGCCAAGGGCCTCATGGGGTCCTCCAGCCCCAGCATTTT. This translates into CASSQGPHGVLQPQHF. The chain has TRBV4-1 and TRBJ1-5; D unresolved. This CDR3 has 16 residues. Trimming shortened V by 1 base and J by 7 bases, and 17 bases separated the two germline ends. The germline CDR1 and CDR2 sequences are MGHRA and YSYEKL.

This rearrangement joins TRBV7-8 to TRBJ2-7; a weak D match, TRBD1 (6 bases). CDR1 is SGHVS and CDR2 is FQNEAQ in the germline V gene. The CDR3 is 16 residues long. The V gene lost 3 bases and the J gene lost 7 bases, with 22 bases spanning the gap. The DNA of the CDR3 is TGTGCCAGCAGCTTCCACCCCAGGGGCGGAGTGGATGAGCAGTACTTC. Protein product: CASSFHPRGGVDEQYF.

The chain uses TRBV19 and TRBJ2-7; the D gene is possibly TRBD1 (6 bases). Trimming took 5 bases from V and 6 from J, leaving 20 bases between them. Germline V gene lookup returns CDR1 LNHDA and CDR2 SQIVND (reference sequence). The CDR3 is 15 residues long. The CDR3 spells CASSPRGGRGVEQYF. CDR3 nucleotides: TGTGCCAGTAGTCCGCGAGGAGGCAGGGGAGTCGAGCAGTACTTC.

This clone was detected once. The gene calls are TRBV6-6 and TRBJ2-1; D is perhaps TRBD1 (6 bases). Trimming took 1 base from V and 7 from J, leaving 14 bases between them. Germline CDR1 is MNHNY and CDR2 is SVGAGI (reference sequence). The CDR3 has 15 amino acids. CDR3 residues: CASSYWDTSSNEQFF. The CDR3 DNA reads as TGTGCCAGCAGTTACTGGGACACTTCGTCTAATGAGCAGTTCTTC.

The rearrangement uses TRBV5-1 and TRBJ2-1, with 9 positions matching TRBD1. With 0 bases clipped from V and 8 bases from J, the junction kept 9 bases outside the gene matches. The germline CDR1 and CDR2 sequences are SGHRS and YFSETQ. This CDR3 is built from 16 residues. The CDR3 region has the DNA TGCGCCAGCAGCTTGGCCGTAGGGACAGGGATGTATGAGCAGTTCTTC. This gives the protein CASSLAVGTGMYEQFF.

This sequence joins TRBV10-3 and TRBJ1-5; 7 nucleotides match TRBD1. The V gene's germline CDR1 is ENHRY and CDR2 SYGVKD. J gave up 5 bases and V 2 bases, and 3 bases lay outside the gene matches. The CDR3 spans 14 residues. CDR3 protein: CAISERQGHQPQHF. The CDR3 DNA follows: TGTGCCATCAGTGAGCGACAGGGCCATCAGCCCCAGCATTTT.

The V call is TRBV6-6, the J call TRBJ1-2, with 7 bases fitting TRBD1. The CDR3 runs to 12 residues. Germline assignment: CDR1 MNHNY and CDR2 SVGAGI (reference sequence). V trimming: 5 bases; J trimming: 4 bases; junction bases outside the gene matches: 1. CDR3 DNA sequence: TGTGCCAGCAGTGGGACAGCCTATGGCTACACCTTC. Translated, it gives CASSGTAYGYTF.

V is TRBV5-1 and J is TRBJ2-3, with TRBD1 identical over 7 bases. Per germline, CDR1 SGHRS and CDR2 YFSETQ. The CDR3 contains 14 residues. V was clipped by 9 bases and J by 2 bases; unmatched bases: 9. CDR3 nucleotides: TGCGCCACCACCCGGGACAGTGTCACAGATACGCAGTATTTT. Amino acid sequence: CATTRDSVTDTQYF. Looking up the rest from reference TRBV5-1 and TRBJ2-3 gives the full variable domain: KAGVTQTPRYLIKTRGQQVTLSCSPISGHRSVSWYQQTPGQGLQFLFEYFSETQRNKGNFPGRFSGRQFSNSRSEMNVSTLELGDSALYLCATTRDSVTDTQYFGPGTRLTVL.

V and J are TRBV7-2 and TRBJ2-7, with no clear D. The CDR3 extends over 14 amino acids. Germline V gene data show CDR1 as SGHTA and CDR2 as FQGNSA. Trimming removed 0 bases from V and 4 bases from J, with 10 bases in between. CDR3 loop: CASSLANNRYEQYF. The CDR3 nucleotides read TGTGCCAGCAGCTTAGCAAATAACAGATACGAGCAGTACTTC. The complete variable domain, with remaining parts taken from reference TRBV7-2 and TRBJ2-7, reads GAGVSQSPSNKVTEKGKDVELRCDPISGHTALYWYRQSLGQGLEFLIYFQGNSAPDKSGLPSDRFSAERTGGSVSTLTIQRTQQEDSAVYLCASSLANNRYEQYFGPGTRLTVT.

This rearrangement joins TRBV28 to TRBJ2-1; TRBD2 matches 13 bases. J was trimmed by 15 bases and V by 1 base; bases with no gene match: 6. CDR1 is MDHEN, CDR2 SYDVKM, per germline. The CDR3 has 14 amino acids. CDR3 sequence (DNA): TGTGCCAGCAGTTTATTCACTAGCGGGAGGGTGGGGTTCTTC. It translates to CASSLFTSGRVGFF.

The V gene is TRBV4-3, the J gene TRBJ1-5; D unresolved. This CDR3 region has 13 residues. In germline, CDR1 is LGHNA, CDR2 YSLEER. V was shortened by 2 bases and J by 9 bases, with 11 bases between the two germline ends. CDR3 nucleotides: TGCGCCAGCAGCCAACAACTGGCTCGGCCCCAGCATTTT. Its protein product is CASSQQLARPQHF.

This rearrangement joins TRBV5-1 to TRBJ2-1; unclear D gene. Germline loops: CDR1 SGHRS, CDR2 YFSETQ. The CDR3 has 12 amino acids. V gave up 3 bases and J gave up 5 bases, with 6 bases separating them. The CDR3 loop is CASSWQDNEQFF. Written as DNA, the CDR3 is TGCGCCAGCAGCTGGCAGGACAATGAGCAGTTCTTC.

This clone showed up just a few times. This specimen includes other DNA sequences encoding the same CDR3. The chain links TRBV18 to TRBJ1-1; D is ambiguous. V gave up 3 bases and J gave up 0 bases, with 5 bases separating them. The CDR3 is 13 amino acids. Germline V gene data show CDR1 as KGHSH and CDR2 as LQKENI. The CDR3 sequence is CASSPGVNTEAFF. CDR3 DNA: TGTGCCAGCTCACCGGGTGTGAACACTGAAGCTTTCTTT. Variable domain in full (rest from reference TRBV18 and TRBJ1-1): NAGVMQNPRHLVRRRGQEARLRCSPMKGHSHVYWYRQLPEEGLKFMVYLQKENIIDESGMPKERFSAEFPKEGPSILRIQQVVRGDSAAYFCASSPGVNTEAFFGQGTRLTVV.

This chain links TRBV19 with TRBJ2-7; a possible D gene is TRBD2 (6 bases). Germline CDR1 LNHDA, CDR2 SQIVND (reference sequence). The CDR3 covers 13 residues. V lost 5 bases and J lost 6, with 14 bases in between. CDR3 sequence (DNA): TGTGCCAGTAGTCGGGAGCCCTCACTCGAGCAGTACTTC. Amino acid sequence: CASSREPSLEQYF.

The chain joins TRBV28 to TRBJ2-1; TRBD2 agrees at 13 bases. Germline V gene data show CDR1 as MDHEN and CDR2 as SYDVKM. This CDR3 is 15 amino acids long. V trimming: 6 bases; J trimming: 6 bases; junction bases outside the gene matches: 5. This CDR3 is CASSLGTSGINEQFF. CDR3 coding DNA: TGTGCCAGCAGCCTCGGGACTAGCGGGATCAATGAGCAGTTCTTC.

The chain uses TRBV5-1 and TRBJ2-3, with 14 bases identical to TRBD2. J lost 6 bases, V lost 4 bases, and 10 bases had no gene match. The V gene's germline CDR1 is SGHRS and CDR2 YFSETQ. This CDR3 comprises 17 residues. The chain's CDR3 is CASSTRPGLAGDDTQYF. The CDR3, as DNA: TGCGCCAGCAGCACCCGACCGGGACTAGCGGGAGATGATACGCAGTATTTT.

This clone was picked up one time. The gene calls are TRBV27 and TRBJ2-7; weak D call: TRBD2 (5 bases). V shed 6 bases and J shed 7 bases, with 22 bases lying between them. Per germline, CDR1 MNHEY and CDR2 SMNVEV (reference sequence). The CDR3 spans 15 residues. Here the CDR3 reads CASRKMTVPTGEQYF. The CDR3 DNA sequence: TGTGCCAGCAGAAAAATGACTGTACCTACGGGGGAGCAGTACTTC.

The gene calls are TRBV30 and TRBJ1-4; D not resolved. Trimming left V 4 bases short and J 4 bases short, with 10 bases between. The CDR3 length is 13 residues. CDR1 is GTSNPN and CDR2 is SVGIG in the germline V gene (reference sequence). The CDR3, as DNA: TGTGCCTGGACTCCGGAGGGTAATGAAAAACTGTTTTTT. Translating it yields CAWTPEGNEKLFF.

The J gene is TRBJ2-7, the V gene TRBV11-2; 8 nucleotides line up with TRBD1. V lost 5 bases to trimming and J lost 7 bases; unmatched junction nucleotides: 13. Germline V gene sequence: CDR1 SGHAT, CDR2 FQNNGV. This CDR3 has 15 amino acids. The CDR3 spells CASSPWDRRTGEQYF. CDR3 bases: TGTGCCAGCAGCCCGTGGGACAGGCGAACGGGAGAGCAGTACTTC.

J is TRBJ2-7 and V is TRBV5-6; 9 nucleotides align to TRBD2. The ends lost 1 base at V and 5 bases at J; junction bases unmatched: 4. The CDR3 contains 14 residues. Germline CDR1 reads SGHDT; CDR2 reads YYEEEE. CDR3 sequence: CASSLSGGRDEQYF. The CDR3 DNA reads TGTGCCAGCAGCTTGAGCGGGGGGCGCGACGAGCAGTACTTC. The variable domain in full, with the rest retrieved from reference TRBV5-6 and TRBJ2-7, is DAGVTQSPTHLIKTRGQQVTLRCSPKSGHDTVSWYQQALGQGPQFIFQYYEEEERQRGNFPDRFSGHQFPNYSSELNVNALLLGDSALYLCASSLSGGRDEQYFGPGTRLTVT.